The source of this T cell receptor beta chain is a study of shared clonotypes between healthy human individuals. Germline V gene lookup returns CDR1 GTSNPN and CDR2 SVGIG (reference sequence). The CDR3 is made up of 18 amino acids. Germline trimming cut 4 bases from V and 2 bases from J; bases unmatched to any gene: 14. Authors' data handling: Filtering differed, since immunoSEQ gave only junction sequences and no quality scores. Generated by immunoSEQ multiplex PCR, the TCRdb table keeps only in-frame clones and is missing some. The DNA gave D and trimming, while V, J and clone size come from that table. The table includes about 480,000 clones, around 79% detected once. In unsorted samples, genomic DNA was obtained using around 100 million PBMCs.

This sequence joins TRBV30 and TRBJ2-7; TRBD2 matches at 13 bases. The sequencing sample was made of PBMCs. This TCR came from a woman aged 40-49 years in good health. Some clones in this sample may be carry-over from other donors' samples. The CDR3 reads CAWTSPRTSGRRPYEQYF. The DNA for the CDR3 is TGTGCCTGGACCTCACCCAGGACTAGCGGGAGACGTCCCTACGAGCAGTACTTC.